The 26 T cell receptor beta chains given below trace back to one sample, sequenced in a study of CD4+ T cells in melanoma (dated 2022 in TCRdb). Library generation was performed with the immunoSEQ multiplex PCR assay. The source is immuneACCESS, and TCRdb retained only in-frame sequences with V and J called. Part of the clones is not carried over; for the studies checked, unresolved V genes explain less than half of this, and the remainder is unexplained. The sample includes about 110,000 clones, with around 92% observed a single time. About 3.5% of the sample goes to the ten largest clones. The sequenced sample consisted of peripheral blood. The origin of the receptors is a human donor with melanoma.

This clone was detected only once. This chain links TRBV7-7 with TRBJ2-1; D unclear. CDR1 is SSHAT and CDR2 is FNYEAQ in the germline V gene (reference sequence). The CDR3 is 15 residues long. V was trimmed by 5 bases and J by 2 bases, leaving 13 bases between them. The CDR3 DNA sequence: TGTGCCAGCAGCCCTAACGGGCCCACCTACAATGAGCAGTTCTTC. Its protein is CASSPNGPTYNEQFF.

This chain joins TRBV28 and TRBJ2-3; D not certain. Deletions cut 5 bases from V and 1 base from J, with 13 bases between. Germline loops: CDR1 MDHEN, CDR2 SYDVKM. This CDR3 has 15 amino acids. Here the CDR3 DNA reads TGTGCCAGCAGTACCCCCGGAGACGGCACAGATACGCAGTATTTT. Residues: CASSTPGDGTDTQYF.

The chain combines TRBV27 with TRBJ1-2, with D possibly matching TRBD1 (6 bases). Deletions cut 0 bases from V and 7 bases from J, with 12 bases between. The CDR3 loop spans 14 amino acids. Germline CDR1 is MNHEY and CDR2 is SMNVEV (reference sequence). The CDR3 nucleotides are TGTGCCAGCAGTTTATCAACAGGGAAGGGTGGCTACACCTTC. This gives the protein CASSLSTGKGGYTF.

The V call is TRBV4-1, the J call TRBJ1-2; D is uncertain. V lost 4 bases, J lost 4 bases, and 19 bases lay in between. This CDR3 contains 16 residues. Germline CDR1 MGHRA, CDR2 YSYEKL. The CDR3 nucleotides are TGCGCCAGCAGCCGAGGAGGCGCCGGGGAGGTCTATGGCTACACCTTC. Translated, it gives CASSRGGAGEVYGYTF.

V and J are TRBV19 and TRBJ1-5; unclear D gene. With 5 bases removed from V and 6 bases from J, the gap between germline ends came to 8 bases. This CDR3 has 12 amino acids. Germline loops: CDR1 LNHDA, CDR2 SQIVND (reference sequence). The CDR3 nucleotides are TGTGCCAGTAGTCTCAGTGGTCAGCCCCAGCATTTT. Protein product: CASSLSGQPQHF.

V usage is TRBV5-1 and J usage is TRBJ1-1; D ambiguous. The germline V gene encodes CDR1 SGHRS and CDR2 YFSETQ. The CDR3 spans 13 residues. V was clipped by 0 bases and J by 1 base, with 4 bases between them. The CDR3 is CASSLGRNTEAFF. The DNA for the CDR3 is TGCGCCAGCAGCTTGGGCCGGAACACTGAAGCTTTCTTT.

The chain links TRBV10-2 to TRBJ2-6, with TRBD1 identical over 9 bases. The CDR3 runs 15 residues. The germline V gene has CDR1 WSHSY and CDR2 SAAADI. Trimming removed 7 bases from V and 4 bases from J; junction bases left unmatched: 5. The CDR3 loop reads CASTGTGSGANVLTF. CDR3 nucleotides: TGCGCCAGCACCGGGACAGGGTCGGGGGCCAACGTCCTGACTTTC.

This sequence joins TRBV28 and TRBJ2-5; D not certain. The CDR3 runs 13 residues. Trimming removed 1 base at V and 3 bases at J, with 6 bases between. The V gene's germline CDR1 is MDHEN and CDR2 SYDVKM. The DNA of the CDR3 is TGTGCCAGCAGTTTATTGGCAGAAGAGACCCAGTACTTC. Its protein is CASSLLAEETQYF.

This clone was detected a few times. The chain recombines TRBV7-7 with TRBJ1-6; D possibly corresponds to TRBD1 (5 bases). The V and J ends lost 0 bases and 7 bases respectively, with 13 bases between them. Per germline, CDR1 SSHAT and CDR2 FNYEAQ (reference sequence). The CDR3 is 16 amino acids. The CDR3, as DNA: TGTGCCAGCAGCTTAGCGCGGTGGGGGGAAAATTCACCCCTCCACTTT. Its protein product is CASSLARWGENSPLHF.

V is TRBV5-4 and J is TRBJ1-6; 7 bases align to TRBD1. Losses at the gene ends were 4 bases for V and 0 bases for J; bases not matched to a gene: 7. Germline assignment: CDR1 SGHNT and CDR2 YYREEE (reference sequence). The CDR3 contains 17 residues. In DNA, the CDR3 is TGTGCCAGCAGCCCAACGACAGGGAGCTCCTATAATTCACCCCTCCACTTT. It codes for CASSPTTGSSYNSPLHF.

V gene TRBV4-3 combines with J gene TRBJ2-1, with TRBD2 as a possible D gene (6 bases). The CDR3 is made up of 15 amino acids. V shed 1 base and J shed 6 bases, with 13 bases lying between them. Germline V gene data show CDR1 as LGHNA and CDR2 as YSLEER. This CDR3 is CASSQVTSKANEQFF. The DNA of the CDR3 is TGCGCCAGCAGCCAAGTGACTAGTAAGGCCAATGAGCAGTTCTTC.

The CDR3 DNA reads as TGTGCCAGCTCACAGAGAGGGACAGGACGCACAGATACGCAGTATTTT. It specifies CASSQRGTGRTDTQYF. The chain recombines TRBV18 with TRBJ2-3; 8 positions match TRBD1. The CDR3 is made up of 16 amino acids. Germline CDR1 reads KGHSH; CDR2 reads LQKENI. The V and J ends lost 4 bases and 1 base, in that order; junction bases with no gene match: 7.

The chain couples TRBV11-2 to TRBJ2-3, with D unclear. Trimming left V 5 bases short and J 6 bases short, with 12 bases between. Germline V gene sequence: CDR1 SGHAT, CDR2 FQNNGV. This CDR3 is built from 13 residues. CDR3: CASSPDRADTQYF. In nucleotides, the CDR3 is TGTGCCAGCAGCCCCGACCGGGCTGATACGCAGTATTTT.

The V and J genes are TRBV5-4 and TRBJ2-1, with D perhaps TRBD2 (6 bases). The CDR3 covers 15 residues. The germline V and J ends were trimmed by 4 bases and 9 bases, with 20 bases remaining between them. CDR1 is SGHNT, CDR2 YYREEE, per germline (reference sequence). The chain's CDR3 is CASSVGGTIRGEQFF. The CDR3, as DNA: TGTGCCAGCAGCGTTGGGGGGACGATTCGGGGTGAGCAGTTCTTC.

This chain joins TRBV11-2 and TRBJ1-5, with 8 bases matching TRBD1. The CDR3 length is 16 residues. From germline, CDR1 is SGHAT and CDR2 FQNNGV. V dropped 2 bases and J dropped 4; count of bases not matched to a gene: 7. The CDR3 reads CASSLFSGQGNQPQHF. The DNA of the CDR3 is TGTGCCAGCAGCTTATTCAGTGGACAGGGAAATCAGCCCCAGCATTTT.

This clone turned up a few times. The CDR3 region is CASSQEDRTF. The CDR3 coding sequence is TGTGCCAGCAGCCAAGAAGATAGAACCTTC. The chain combines TRBV14 with TRBJ1-2; the D is unclear. Germline loops: CDR1 SGHDN, CDR2 FVKESK. The CDR3 has 10 residues. V gave up 0 bases and J gave up 14 bases, with 7 bases separating them.

CDR3 sequence reads: CASRLAVYNEQFF. The CDR3, as DNA: TGTGCCAGCCGGCTAGCGGTCTACAATGAGCAGTTCTTC. The rearrangement joins TRBV2 to TRBJ2-1, with TRBD2 identical over 7 bases. Germline trimming cut 8 bases from V and 3 bases from J; bases unmatched to any gene: 4. The length of the CDR3 is 13 residues. Per germline, CDR1 SNHLY and CDR2 FYNNEI.

The chain's CDR3 is CASSADSLRITDTQYF. DNA of the CDR3: TGTGCCAGCAGTGCTGATAGCCTCAGGATAACAGATACGCAGTATTTT. This chain joins TRBV2 and TRBJ2-3; D is ambiguous. V was clipped by 4 bases and J by 3 bases, with 17 bases between them. The CDR3 has 16 amino acids. Germline CDR1 SNHLY, CDR2 FYNNEI. Full variable domain (remainder filled in from reference TRBV2 and TRBJ2-3): EPEVTQTPSHQVTQMGQEVILRCVPISNHLYFYWYRQILGQKVEFLVSFYNNEISEKSEIFDDQFSVERPDGSNFTLKIRSTKLEDSAMYFCASSADSLRITDTQYFGPGTRLTVL.

V and J are TRBV5-5 and TRBJ2-7; 16 nucleotides agree with TRBD2. Trimming removed 4 bases from V and 4 bases from J; junction bases left unmatched: 2. Germline V gene sequence: CDR1 SGHKS, CDR2 YYEKEE (reference sequence). The CDR3 is 15 residues long. The CDR3 is CASSLGLAGGYEQYF. CDR3 nucleotide sequence: TGTGCCAGCAGCCTGGGACTAGCGGGAGGGTACGAGCAGTACTTC.

This chain uses TRBV6-1 with TRBJ2-2; no clear D gene. The V end lost 1 base, the J end lost 1 base, and 13 bases lay between the germline ends. In germline, CDR1 is MNHNS, CDR2 SASEGT. The CDR3 loop spans 17 amino acids. Here the CDR3 reads CASSEGFGNRNTGELFF. DNA of the CDR3: TGTGCCAGCAGTGAAGGATTTGGGAACCGGAACACCGGGGAGCTGTTTTTT.

V and J are TRBV7-9 and TRBJ1-3, with D possibly TRBD1 on 6 matching bases. The germline V gene encodes CDR1 SEHNR and CDR2 FQNEAQ (reference sequence). The V end lost 1 base, the J end lost 0 bases, and 10 bases lay between the germline ends. The CDR3 extends over 16 amino acids. The CDR3 bases are TGTGCCAGCAGCTTAGTTGGGGGCAGCTCTGGAAACACCATATATTTT. It is translated as CASSLVGGSSGNTIYF.

J is TRBJ1-3 and V is TRBV5-1; D call uncertain. V lost 1 base and J lost 1, with 9 bases in between. Germline V gene sequence: CDR1 SGHRS, CDR2 YFSETQ. The CDR3 runs 15 residues. The CDR3 reads CASSLSARSGNTIYF. The CDR3 DNA follows: TGCGCCAGCAGCTTGTCGGCCCGATCTGGAAACACCATATATTTT.

The count of this clone is one. The J gene is TRBJ2-5, the V gene TRBV7-2, with 8 bases fitting TRBD2. Germline-derived CDR1 and CDR2 are SGHTA and FQGNSA. CDR3 length equals 15 residues. V shed 5 bases and J 9 bases; nucleotides not matched to a gene: 14. CDR3 in DNA: TGTGCCAGCAGCCCCGGGGGGGTGTCAGGTTTGGCCCAGTACTTC. Translated: CASSPGGVSGLAQYF.

The sample holds a few counts of this clone. This chain connects TRBV7-2 to TRBJ1-1; 9 bases fit TRBD1. CDR3 length: 17 residues. With 2 bases clipped from V and 7 bases from J, the junction kept 14 bases outside the gene matches. The V gene's germline CDR1 is SGHTA and CDR2 FQGNSA. CDR3 residues: CASSLLSRGQGLGEAFF. The CDR3 DNA is TGTGCCAGCAGCTTACTTAGTAGGGGACAGGGCCTTGGTGAAGCTTTCTTT.

The chain couples TRBV5-4 to TRBJ1-2; maybe TRBD1 (6 bases). V was cut by 4 bases and J by 4 bases, with 11 bases left in between. Germline V gives CDR1 SGHNT, CDR2 YYREEE (reference sequence). The CDR3 has 13 residues. DNA of the CDR3: TGTGCCAGCAGCGATCTGGACAGCTATGGCTACACCTTC. Translation: CASSDLDSYGYTF. Full variable domain (remainder filled in from reference TRBV5-4 and TRBJ1-2): ETGVTQSPTHLIKTRGQQVTLRCSSQSGHNTVSWYQQALGQGPQFIFQYYREEENGRGNFPPRFSGLQFPNYSSELNVNALELDDSALYLCASSDLDSYGYTFGSGTRLTVV.

With regard to this clone: Other nucleotide sequences in the sample specify the same CDR3. The chain joins TRBV5-6 to TRBJ1-2, with no clear D. Trimming removed 2 bases at V and 5 bases at J, with 7 bases between. Per the germline V gene, CDR1 is SGHDT and CDR2 is YYEEEE. The CDR3 totals 12 residues. The CDR3 here is CASSFSNYGYTF. CDR3 DNA: TGTGCCAGCAGCTTTTCAAATTATGGCTACACCTTC.